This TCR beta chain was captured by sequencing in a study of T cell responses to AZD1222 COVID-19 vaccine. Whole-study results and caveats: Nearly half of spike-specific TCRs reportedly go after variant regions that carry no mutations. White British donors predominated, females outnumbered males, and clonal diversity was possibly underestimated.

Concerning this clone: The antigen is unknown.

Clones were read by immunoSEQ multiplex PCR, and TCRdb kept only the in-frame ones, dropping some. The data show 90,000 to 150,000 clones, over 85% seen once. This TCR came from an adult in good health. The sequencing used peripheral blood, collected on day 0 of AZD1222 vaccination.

CDR3 amino acids: CASSMTGGSYGYTF. Written as DNA, the CDR3 is TGTGCCAGCAGTATGACAGGGGGCAGCTATGGCTACACCTTC. The chain is built from TRBV6-5 and TRBJ1-2, with 10 bases fitting TRBD1. Germline-derived CDR1 and CDR2 are MNHEY and SVGAGI. V lost 5 bases to trimming and J lost 4 bases; unmatched junction nucleotides: 4. The CDR3 contains 14 residues.